The next 20 T cell receptor beta chains were all read from a single sample in a study of cytomegalovirus exposure and HLA in healthy donors. The PCR ran on 60 Vbeta and 13 Jbeta primers. Generated by immunoSEQ multiplex PCR, the TCRdb table keeps only in-frame clones and is missing some. The sample includes fewer than 200,000 clones, about 80% of them seen just once. Specimen: PBMCs. These receptors were collected from a girl aged 5-17 years in good health and CMV-seropositive.

V is TRBV6-5 and J is TRBJ2-7, with D possibly TRBD2 on 6 matching bases. The V gene lost 6 bases and the J gene lost 7 bases, with 22 bases spanning the gap. The CDR3 loop spans 15 amino acids. Germline assignment: CDR1 MNHEY and CDR2 SVGAGI. For the CDR3, the DNA is TGTGCCAGCAGAGACACCGGGACTGGGCTCGGGGAGCAGTACTTC. Translation gives CASRDTGTGLGEQYF.

This sequence joins TRBV6-5 and TRBJ2-5, with D possibly matching TRBD1 (6 bases). The CDR3 runs 14 residues. V was pared by 6 bases and J by 4 bases, with 15 bases between. Germline V gene lookup returns CDR1 MNHEY and CDR2 SVGAGI. CDR3 bases: TGTGCCAGCAGGGTCAATGGGGGCACAGAGACCCAGTACTTC. Its translation: CASRVNGGTETQYF.

The genes are TRBV5-4 and TRBJ1-4; 8 positions match TRBD1. The ends lost 3 bases at V and 8 bases at J; junction bases unmatched: 6. This CDR3 has 14 residues. Germline lookup yields CDR1 SGHNT and CDR2 YYREEE (reference sequence). The CDR3 is CASSSDRVAEKLFF. The CDR3 bases are TGTGCCAGCAGCTCGGACAGGGTTGCCGAAAAACTGTTTTTT.

This chain joins TRBV2 and TRBJ1-5; the match to TRBD1 covers 7 bases. The CDR3 loop spans 14 amino acids. CDR1 is SNHLY, CDR2 FYNNEI, per germline. V lost 6 bases, J lost 2 bases, and 4 bases stayed unmatched. CDR3 DNA: TGTGCCAGCAGCCCAGACAGGGGCAATCAGCCCCAGCATTTT. This gives the protein CASSPDRGNQPQHF.

A few counts support this clone. The chain uses TRBV10-1 and TRBJ2-1; D is perhaps TRBD2 (6 bases). Germline V gene lookup returns CDR1 WNHNN and CDR2 SYGVQD (reference sequence). V lost 3 bases and J 8 bases, leaving 26 bases between the germline ends. The CDR3 is 18 residues long. CDR3 sequence reads: CASSDSGDGKGGTDEQFF. CDR3 nucleotide sequence: TGCGCCAGCAGTGATTCGGGGGACGGTAAGGGAGGTACGGATGAGCAGTTCTTC.

This clone was counted between two and nine times. This chain uses TRBV29-1 with TRBJ2-7; 7 nucleotides match TRBD1. Germline V gives CDR1 SQVTM, CDR2 ANQGSEA. The CDR3 spans 12 residues. V shed 6 bases and J 6 bases; nucleotides not matched to a gene: 8. This CDR3 reads CSVPKGGGEQYF. The CDR3 nucleotides are TGCAGCGTCCCGAAAGGGGGCGGCGAGCAGTACTTC.

The chain combines TRBV6-5 with TRBJ2-5; 7 bases line up with TRBD1. CDR1 is MNHEY, CDR2 SVGAGI, per germline. This CDR3 region has 15 residues. V lost 2 bases and J lost 3; bases outside the gene matches: 6. The CDR3 reads CASSYDGQDEETQYF. For the CDR3, the DNA is TGTGCCAGCAGTTACGATGGACAGGATGAAGAGACCCAGTACTTC.

This rearrangement joins TRBV4-1 to TRBJ1-3; 8 bases line up with TRBD1. The germline V gene has CDR1 MGHRA and CDR2 YSYEKL. Losses at the gene ends were 4 bases for V and 0 bases for J; bases not matched to a gene: 2. The CDR3 is 15 amino acids. As DNA, the CDR3 is TGCGCCAGCAGCCCCGGGACAGGCTCTGGAAACACCATATATTTT. The encoded protein is CASSPGTGSGNTIYF.

This chain joins TRBV6-1 and TRBJ2-5; tentatively, D is TRBD1 (6 bases). The CDR3 contains 14 residues. Germline V gene lookup returns CDR1 MNHNS and CDR2 SASEGT. Deletions cut 4 bases from V and 5 bases from J, with 14 bases between. This CDR3 reads CASSVGFRGETQYF. The CDR3 nucleotides are TGTGCCAGCAGTGTCGGCTTTAGGGGGGAGACCCAGTACTTC.

This rearrangement joins TRBV5-1 to TRBJ2-1; D is undetermined. Trimming pared 4 bases from V and 6 bases from J, leaving 20 bases between. This CDR3 contains 16 residues. Per the germline V gene, CDR1 is SGHRS and CDR2 is YFSETQ. DNA of the CDR3: TGCGCCAGCAGCCCGGTCGGGTGGCAACCCCGCAATGAGCAGTTCTTC. Amino acid sequence: CASSPVGWQPRNEQFF.

This sequence joins TRBV5-6 and TRBJ1-1; D uncertain. This CDR3 comprises 14 residues. Germline V gene lookup returns CDR1 SGHDT and CDR2 YYEEEE. The V end was cut by 2 bases, the J end by 0 bases, with 8 bases between. This CDR3 reads CASSFVLLNTEAFF. The CDR3 bases are TGTGCCAGCAGCTTTGTATTGTTGAACACTGAAGCTTTCTTT.

This clone was counted between two and nine times. V gene TRBV2 combines with J gene TRBJ2-2, with a weak D call TRBD2 (6 bases). Per the germline V gene, CDR1 is SNHLY and CDR2 is FYNNEI. This CDR3 is 16 amino acids long. V was clipped by 10 bases and J by 1 base, with 19 bases between them. CDR3 in DNA: TGTGCCATCGAGGGAGAAATAGCGGAGAACACCGGGGAGCTGTTTTTT. Residues: CAIEGEIAENTGELFF.

This clone appeared a few times. The chain combines TRBV7-2 with TRBJ1-1, with no clear D. Germline V gene sequence: CDR1 SGHTA, CDR2 FQGNSA. The V end lost 4 bases, the J end lost 5 bases, and 11 bases lay between the germline ends. This CDR3 is 13 amino acids long. CDR3 loop: CASSSSGRTEAFF. CDR3 DNA sequence: TGTGCCAGCAGCTCTAGCGGACGGACTGAAGCTTTCTTT.

This chain uses TRBV28 with TRBJ1-5; the D gene is possibly TRBD1 (6 bases). Trimming left V 5 bases short and J 2 bases short, with 13 bases between. The CDR3 consists of 15 residues. Germline-derived CDR1 and CDR2 are MDHEN and SYDVKM. The CDR3 sequence is CASSRSTGGNQPQHF. The CDR3 nucleotides read TGTGCCAGCAGTCGCTCGACAGGCGGCAATCAGCCCCAGCATTTT.

J is TRBJ2-3 and V is TRBV18; 9 bases line up with TRBD2. Germline V gene sequence: CDR1 KGHSH, CDR2 LQKENI. V shed 0 bases, J shed 4 bases, and the junction held 5 bases outside the gene matches. The CDR3 runs to 16 residues. Written as DNA, the CDR3 is TGTGCCAGCTCACCACCGACGGCGGGGGGGCCAGATACGCAGTATTTT. Protein sequence: CASSPPTAGGPDTQYF. Filled out from reference TRBV18 and TRBJ2-3, the complete variable domain reads NAGVMQNPRHLVRRRGQEARLRCSPMKGHSHVYWYRQLPEEGLKFMVYLQKENIIDESGMPKERFSAEFPKEGPSILRIQQVVRGDSAAYFCASSPPTAGGPDTQYFGPGTRLTVL.

This chain links TRBV18 with TRBJ1-1; D might be TRBD1 (5 bases). Trimming left V 4 bases short and J 3 bases short, with 9 bases between. The CDR3 contains 13 residues. Per the germline V gene, CDR1 is KGHSH and CDR2 is LQKENI. CDR3 sequence: CASSQVRDTEAFF. The CDR3 coding sequence is TGTGCCAGCTCACAGGTCAGGGACACTGAAGCTTTCTTT.

Only a few counts were recorded for this clone. The rearrangement links TRBV11-2 to TRBJ1-1, with 8 bases aligning to TRBD1. The CDR3 loop spans 14 amino acids. V was pared by 8 bases and J by 4 bases, with 9 bases of the junction left unmatched. Germline CDR1 SGHAT, CDR2 FQNNGV. The CDR3 sequence is CASQDRVMSTEAFF. DNA for the CDR3: TGTGCCAGCCAGGACAGGGTCATGAGCACTGAAGCTTTCTTT.

The CDR3 reads CASSDSGADTQYF. The DNA for the CDR3 is TGTGCCAGCAGTGATTCCGGGGCAGATACGCAGTATTTT. The rearrangement joins TRBV6-1 to TRBJ2-3, with D perhaps matching TRBD2 (5 bases). This CDR3 spans 13 amino acids. Trimming removed 3 bases from V and 4 bases from J, with 8 bases in between. Per germline, CDR1 MNHNS and CDR2 SASEGT.

The chain carries TRBV7-8 and TRBJ1-2, with D perhaps TRBD1 (5 bases). The germline CDR1 and CDR2 sequences are SGHVS and FQNEAQ. The CDR3 covers 15 residues. Trimming pared 1 base from V and 2 bases from J, leaving 11 bases between. The CDR3 is CASSLETTGNYGYTF. In nucleotides, the CDR3 is TGTGCCAGCAGCTTAGAAACTACAGGCAACTATGGCTACACCTTC.

The chain has TRBV7-3 and TRBJ1-1; D unresolved. Germline lookup yields CDR1 SGHTA and CDR2 FQGTGA. V shed 2 bases and J shed 0 bases, with 19 bases lying between them. CDR3 length equals 18 residues. The CDR3 DNA reads TGTGCCAGCAGCTTAGAGGGTGGAGCGACGAGATTGAACACTGAAGCTTTCTTT. Its protein is CASSLEGGATRLNTEAFF.